Sequencing of this T cell receptor (beta chain) was carried out in a study of blood T cell repertoires in COVID-19 (TCRdb year 2020). General notes on the study: Samples covering the acute and convalescent phases of COVID-19 were provided by collaborators in the United States, Italy and Spain. The samples were drawn from the first 160 participants of the ongoing ImmuneRACE study and from under 1,500 subjects provided by 6 global collaborators. The material from the prospective study consisted of cDNA or gDNA derived from T cells, B-cell-depleted T cells, or PBMCs. A de-identified subject ID, COVID-19 status, age in years and sex were almost always included in the sample metadata. A freely available public database, intended as a resource for researchers studying the immune response to SARS-CoV-2, is where the repertoires were released. HLA class I and class II types, where available, came from metadata supplied by the sample provider rather than from assay-based typing. Subjects who had been exposed to COVID-19, were actively infected with it, or had recovered from it provided the deeply sampled blood TCRbeta repertoires that made up the dataset.

TCRbeta CDR3 regions were amplified from genomic DNA using the immunoSEQ Assay, a bias-controlled multiplex PCR. The published analysis was carried out like this. Within the assay, amplification of reference gene primers was used to estimate how many nucleated cells each sample contained. Sequence reads were collapsed and filtered to measure the absolute abundance of every unique TCRbeta CDR3 rearrangement. Productive Simpson clonality was computed per sample as the square root of Simpson's diversity index over productive rearrangements. TCRdb's version of the immuneACCESS table is confined to in-frame rearrangements and falls short of the full clone set. An unresolved V gene accounts for under half of the shortfall where checked; the remainder is of unknown origin. V, J and clone size are those of that table, while D and trimming were read from the DNA. The sample table records more than 70,000 clones; under 80% of these occur just once. Of the sample, just under 10% falls within the top ten clones.

The collaborating institutions used their own protocols to collect whole blood in K2EDTA tubes. For TCRbeta analysis, collaborators shipped samples as frozen whole blood, isolated PBMCs, or DNA extracted from either of those sample types. With regard to this clone: The specificity of this receptor is unknown. Base quality data are lacking; no much larger clone is found one base away.

General findings and caveats noted by the study authors: How much clinical and demographic metadata was included differed by source and by participant, and the metadata was provided uncurated.

CDR1 and CDR2 are drawn from the germline V gene: SGHTA, FQGNSA. V is pared back by 5 bases and J by 0 bases, with 15 bases lying between the germline termini. The CDR3 numbers 16 residues from cysteine through phenylalanine. Just CDR3 DNA is preserved here, 48 bases in frame from base 1. The chain couples TRBV7-2 to TRBJ2-3; no D gene call is confident. Sequencing was carried out using peripheral blood. The TCR originated in a human donor in a cohort sampled during active COVID-19. The DNA reads TGTGCCAGCAGCGGGCAGGCAGATGTTAGCACAGATACGCAGTATTTT. Translated, it gives CASSGQADVSTDTQYF.